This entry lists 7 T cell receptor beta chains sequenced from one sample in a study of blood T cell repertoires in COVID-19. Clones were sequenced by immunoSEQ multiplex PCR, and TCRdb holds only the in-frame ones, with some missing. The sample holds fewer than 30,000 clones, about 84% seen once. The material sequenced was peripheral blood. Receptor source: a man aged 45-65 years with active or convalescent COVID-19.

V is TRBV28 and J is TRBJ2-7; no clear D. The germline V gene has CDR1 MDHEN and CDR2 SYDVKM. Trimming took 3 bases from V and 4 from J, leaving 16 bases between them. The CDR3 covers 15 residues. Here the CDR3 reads CASSFLGDNFYEQYF. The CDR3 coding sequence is TGTGCCAGCAGTTTTTTAGGTGACAATTTTTACGAGCAGTACTTC.

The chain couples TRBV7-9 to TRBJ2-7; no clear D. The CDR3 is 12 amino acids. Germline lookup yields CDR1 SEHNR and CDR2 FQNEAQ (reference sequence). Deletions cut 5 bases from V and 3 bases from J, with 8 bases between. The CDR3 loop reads CASSQWHYEQYF. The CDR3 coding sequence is TGTGCCAGCAGCCAATGGCACTACGAGCAGTACTTC.

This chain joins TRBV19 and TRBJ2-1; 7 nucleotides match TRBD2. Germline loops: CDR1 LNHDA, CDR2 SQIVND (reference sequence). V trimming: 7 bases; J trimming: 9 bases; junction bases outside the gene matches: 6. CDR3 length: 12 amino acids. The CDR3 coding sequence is TGTGCCAGTATGCGGGAGAGCCGTGAGCAGTTCTTC. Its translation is CASMRESREQFF.

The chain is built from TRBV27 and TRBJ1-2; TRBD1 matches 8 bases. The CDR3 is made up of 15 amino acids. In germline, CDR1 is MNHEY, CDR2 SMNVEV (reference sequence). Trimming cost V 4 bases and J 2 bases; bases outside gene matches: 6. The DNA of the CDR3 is TGTGCCAGCAGTTCCTGGACAGGGATCAACTATGGCTACACCTTC. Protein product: CASSSWTGINYGYTF.

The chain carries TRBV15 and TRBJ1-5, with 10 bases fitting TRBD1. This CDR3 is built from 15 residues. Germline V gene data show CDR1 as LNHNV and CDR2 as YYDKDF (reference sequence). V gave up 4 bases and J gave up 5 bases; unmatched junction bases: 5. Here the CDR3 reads CATSIRDRGHQPQHF. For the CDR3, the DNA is TGTGCCACCAGCATTCGGGACAGGGGACATCAGCCCCAGCATTTT.

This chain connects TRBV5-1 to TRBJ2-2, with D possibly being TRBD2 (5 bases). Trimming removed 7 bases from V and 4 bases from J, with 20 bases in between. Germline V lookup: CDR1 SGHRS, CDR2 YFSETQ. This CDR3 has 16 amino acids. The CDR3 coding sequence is TGCGCCAGCGGTGGCGAGGGAGTATTTGGCACCGGGGAGCTGTTTTTT. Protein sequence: CASGGEGVFGTGELFF.

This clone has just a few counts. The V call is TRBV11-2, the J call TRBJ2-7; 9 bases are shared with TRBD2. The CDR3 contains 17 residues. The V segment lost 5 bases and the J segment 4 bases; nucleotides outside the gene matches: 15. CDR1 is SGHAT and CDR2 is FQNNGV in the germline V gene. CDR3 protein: CASSLRWASGVGYEQYF. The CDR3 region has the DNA TGTGCCAGCAGCCTCCGGTGGGCTAGCGGGGTGGGGTACGAGCAGTACTTC.